This entry is about one T cell receptor (beta chain). This clone has only a few counts. What antigen it recognizes has not been identified. Base qualities are missing; no much larger clone stands one base away. Per the germline V gene, SGHVS is the CDR1 and FNYEAQ is the CDR2. Including the terminal cysteine and phenylalanine, the CDR3 comprises 15 residues. Only CDR3 DNA is held: 45 bases, read in frame from base 1. V has 6 bases trimmed and J has 3 bases trimmed; junction bases matching no gene number 6. The CDR3 regions of human TCRbeta chains were analyzed by immunosequencing. Regarding the original processing steps: TCRs in the repertoires were compared against a reference library of SARS-CoV-2-specific TCRs that had been generated with the MIRA antigen-specificity platform. Breadth was defined as the fraction of unique TCRs that were SARS-CoV-2-associated, and depth was defined as the fraction of total T cells that were SARS-CoV-2-associated. Each spike-specific TCR was assigned to its reactive spike region and to a CD4 or CD8 class using the MIRA data. Log10-transformed breadth and depth values were compared by one-way ANOVA with Sidak's multiple comparisons tests. TCRdb provides this immuneACCESS table in a form limited to in-frame rearrangements. Some clones are lacking; in checked studies, under half of them reflect an unresolved V gene, and why the rest are absent is not known. The V and J calls and clone size are taken from that table; D and trimming were inferred from the DNA. The sample contains 100,000 to 150,000 clones, over 90% of them found a single time. Roughly 5.9% of the sample is taken by the ten largest.

This specimen's time point label, per the study, means: baseline before first vaccination. Vaccinee samples were obtained from the UK trials COV001 and COV002, which included a single-blind randomized controlled phase 2/3 trial of AZD1222 (ChAdOx1 nCoV-19) in healthy adults. For TCRbeta chain sequencing, PBMC samples from trial participants were taken at day 0 and at day 28 after the second dose. These data belong to a study of T cell responses to AZD1222 COVID-19 vaccine (dated by TCRdb to the early 2020s). In the study overall: Because spike-specific TCR depth and breadth did not differ between the two schedules, AZD1222 recipients who got a second dose at roughly 4 weeks were pooled with those who got a second dose at roughly 12 weeks. A total of 233 trial participants underwent TCR sequencing, of whom some 210 received two doses of AZD1222 and 26 received two doses of the MenACWY control vaccine. Trial participants were enrolled into age subgroups of 18-55, 56-69 and 70-plus years, which contained about 150, 27 and 61 TCR-sequenced participants, respectively.

Summary of the overall study and its limitations: The whole spike protein was spanned by vaccine-associated CD4 TCRs, and dominant responses were seen in regions 160-218 and 743-854. Epitopes outside the regions mutated in the B.1.351 and B.1.1.7 variants were reportedly recognized by nearly half of the unique spike-specific TCRs. No day 14 peak-response samples were available, so repertoires were characterized only after the peak T cell response. After two AZD1222 doses, both the breadth and the depth of spike-specific TCRs were significantly higher than at day 0 and than in MenACWY recipients. Conclusions about previously exposed vaccinees are limited, since just five to seven AZD1222 recipients were seropositive for SARS-CoV-2 at baseline. Participants were mostly white British, with more females than males. The authors suggested clonal diversity may have been underestimated. In the small 56-69-year group, the increase in depth fell short of significance, most likely because of low power.

The V gene is TRBV7-6 and the J gene is TRBJ1-4, and TRBD1 matches 8 of the central bases. The sequences come from peripheral blood, collected on day 0 of AZD1222 vaccination. This receptor was obtained from an adult in good health. The bases are TGTGCCAGCAGTCTCCAGGGGGCGGCTAATGAAAAACTGTTTTTT. Translated, it gives CASSLQGAANEKLFF.